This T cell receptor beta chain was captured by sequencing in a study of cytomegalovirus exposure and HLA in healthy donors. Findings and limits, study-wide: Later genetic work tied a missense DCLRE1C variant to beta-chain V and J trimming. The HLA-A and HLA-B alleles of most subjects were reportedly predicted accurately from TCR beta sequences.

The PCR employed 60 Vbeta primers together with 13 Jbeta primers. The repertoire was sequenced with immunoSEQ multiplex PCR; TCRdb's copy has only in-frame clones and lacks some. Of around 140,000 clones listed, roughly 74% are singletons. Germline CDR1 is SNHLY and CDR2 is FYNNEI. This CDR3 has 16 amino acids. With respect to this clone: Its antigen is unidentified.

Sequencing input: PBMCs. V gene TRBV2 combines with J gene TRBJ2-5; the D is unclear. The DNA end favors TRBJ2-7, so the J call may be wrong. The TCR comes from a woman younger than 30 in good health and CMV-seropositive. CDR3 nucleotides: TGTGCCAGCAGTGTATCAAACTTCAAAAGCTCCTACGAGCAGTACTTC. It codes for CASSVSNFKSSYEQYF.